The next 25 T cell receptor beta chains were all read from a single sample in a study of CD8 T cells in cerebrospinal fluid in Alzheimer's disease. TCRdb derives one entry per CDR3 protein from the 10x single-cell sequencing reads, leaving out DNA. This repertoire includes about 850 distinct CDR3 sequences. The sequencing sample was made of cerebrospinal fluid. These receptors came from a human donor with Parkinson's disease.

This clonotype is labeled large (0.1 to 1%) based on frequency. V gene TRBV29-1 combines with J gene TRBJ2-6; TCRdb gives TRBD1 as the D gene, but with no DNA this cannot be confirmed. The CDR3 has 15 amino acids. Germline lookup yields CDR1 SQVTM and CDR2 ANQGSEA. The CDR3: CSVEGRTGGANVLTF.

This clonotype is deemed medium-sized by its frequency. The V and J genes are TRBV28 and TRBJ1-5; TCRdb lists TRBD1, though no DNA is available to test this call. CDR1 is MDHEN and CDR2 is SYDVKM in the germline V gene. CDR3 size: 15 residues. The CDR3 is CASSFLDRGWQPQHF.

This clonotype shows up as medium-sized (0.01 to 0.1%) by frequency. The rearrangement uses TRBV12-3 or TRBV12-4 and TRBJ2-3; absent DNA, TCRdb's TRBD1 call cannot be checked. The CDR3 runs 15 residues. This CDR3 is CASSRGGSFTDTQYF.

The chain links TRBV9 to TRBJ2-3. This CDR3 has 14 amino acids. The germline CDR1 and CDR2 sequences are SGDLS and YYNGEE. CDR3: CASSVLADDNEQYF. Complete variable domain (other parts from reference TRBV9 and TRBJ2-3): DSGVTQTPKHLITATGQRVTLRCSPRSGDLSVYWYQQSLDQGLQFLIQYYNGEERAKGNILERFSAQQFPDLHSELNLSSLELGDSALYFCASSVLADDNEQYFGPGTRLTVL.

This clonotype registers large by frequency. This chain uses TRBV7-2 with TRBJ1-1. Germline V CDR1 and CDR2: SGHTA, FQGNSA. The CDR3 spans 14 residues. CDR3 sequence: CASSLEWQNTEAFF.

This clonotype is deemed medium-sized (0.01 to 0.1%) by its frequency. Here the CDR3 reads CSAETPGTADTGELFF. The rearrangement links TRBV29-1 to TRBJ2-2; TCRdb's D call, TRBD2, is unchecked because there is no DNA. There are 16 residues in the CDR3. CDR1 and CDR2 from the germline V gene are SQVTM and ANQGSEA.

This clonotype counts as medium-sized by frequency. The chain carries TRBV28 and TRBJ2-1; TCRdb names TRBD2, which stays unverified in the absence of DNA. CDR1 is MDHEN, CDR2 SYDVKM, per germline. The CDR3 covers 16 residues. The CDR3 sequence is CASSFLGTSLYNEQFF.

This clonotype is classed as medium-sized by frequency. The chain couples TRBV2 to TRBJ2-2; no DNA is available, so the TRBD1 call from TCRdb remains unchecked. Germline-derived CDR1 and CDR2 are SNHLY and FYNNEI. CDR3 length equals 14 residues. CDR3 sequence: CASSTDSLPGELFF.

This clonotype shows up as medium-sized by frequency. This chain links TRBV12-3 or TRBV12-4 with TRBJ2-3. CDR3 size: 12 residues. The CDR3 loop is CASRLRQATQYF.

This clonotype registers medium-sized by frequency. This chain connects TRBV2 to TRBJ1-2; TCRdb gives TRBD1 as the D gene, but with no DNA this cannot be confirmed. This CDR3 comprises 17 residues. In germline, CDR1 is SNHLY, CDR2 FYNNEI. CDR3 sequence: CASSDLAGKVIGYGYTF.

By frequency, this clonotype registers large. The chain joins TRBV4-3 to TRBJ2-3; the D call of TRBD1 rests on TCRdb alone, since no DNA is present to check it. The CDR3 extends over 17 amino acids. CDR1 is LGHNA and CDR2 is YSLEER in the germline V gene. CDR3 protein: CASSQVAGTRSTDTQYF.

This clonotype counts as large (0.1 to 1%) by frequency. The J gene is TRBJ2-7, the V gene TRBV7-2; the TRBD2 assignment by TCRdb is unverifiable without DNA. The V gene's germline CDR1 is SGHTA and CDR2 FQGNSA. This CDR3 contains 15 residues. The CDR3: CASSPAGLAGGEQYF.

This clonotype counts as large by frequency. J is TRBJ1-2 and V is TRBV27. This CDR3 comprises 15 residues. Germline V gives CDR1 MNHEY, CDR2 SMNVEV (reference sequence). CDR3 in amino acids: CASSLGMFEPYGYTF.

This clonotype registers large by frequency. The gene calls are TRBV9 and TRBJ1-4; as DNA is missing, the TRBD1 call by TCRdb cannot be tested. CDR1 and CDR2 from the germline V gene are SGDLS and YYNGEE. CDR3 length equals 15 residues. The CDR3 here is CASSVEGRGSEKLFF.

Frequency places this clonotype as large (0.1 to 1%). The chain is built from TRBV11-2 and TRBJ2-1; TCRdb reports TRBD1, a call that lacks DNA to check it against. Germline CDR1 and CDR2: SGHAT and FQNNGV. This CDR3 region has 14 residues. The CDR3 region is CASSSLVGLPEQFF.

Measured by frequency, this clonotype is large. This chain links TRBV6-2 or TRBV6-3 with TRBJ1-3; absent DNA, TCRdb's TRBD1 call cannot be checked. This CDR3 has 16 amino acids. In germline, CDR1 is MNHEY, CDR2 SVGEGT. This CDR3 is CASNVPGRFSGNTIYF.

This clonotype is deemed medium-sized (0.01 to 0.1%) by its frequency. This chain connects TRBV18 to TRBJ1-3; TCRdb's assignment of TRBD1 cannot be checked, as there is no DNA. The germline CDR1 and CDR2 sequences are KGHSH and LQKENI. The CDR3 is 17 residues long. CDR3 amino acids: CASSPLPGRSSGNTIYF.

The chain carries TRBV12-5 and TRBJ1-3; TCRdb's D gene call, TRBD1, goes unchecked for lack of DNA. This CDR3 has 16 amino acids. Germline CDR1 is LGHNT and CDR2 is FRNRAP. CDR3 amino acids: CASGLVQTASGNTIYF.

This clonotype ranks as large in terms of frequency. The chain recombines TRBV6-1 with TRBJ2-3. Per germline, CDR1 MNHNS and CDR2 SASEGT. This CDR3 contains 14 residues. CDR3 amino acids: CATQDNDRTDTQYF.

This clonotype is medium-sized by frequency. The rearrangement uses TRBV20-1 and TRBJ2-3. This CDR3 has 11 amino acids. Per the germline V gene, CDR1 is DFQATT and CDR2 is SNEGSKA (reference sequence). The CDR3: CSASLGDTQYF.

Measured by frequency, this clonotype is large. The chain couples TRBV25-1 to TRBJ2-1; the D gene TCRdb calls, TRBD1, cannot be checked with no DNA. The CDR3 runs to 15 residues. Germline V CDR1 and CDR2: MGHDK, SYGVNS. CDR3 sequence reads: CASSESGASYNEQFF.

This clonotype ranks as medium-sized in terms of frequency. The chain employs TRBV5-1 and TRBJ1-4; TCRdb's D call, TRBD1, is unchecked because there is no DNA. Germline-derived CDR1 and CDR2 are SGHRS and YFSETQ. The CDR3 extends over 14 amino acids. CDR3 amino acids: CASSLEGGREKLFF.

Considering frequency, this clonotype is large. The chain employs TRBV7-6 and TRBJ2-7; TCRdb picks TRBD1, but there is no DNA to check that call. The germline CDR1 and CDR2 sequences are SGHVS and FNYEAQ. The CDR3 runs to 15 residues. The chain's CDR3 is CASSFSQGMEDEQYF.

Its frequency marks this clonotype as medium-sized. The chain links TRBV6-5 to TRBJ1-2; TCRdb outputs TRBD1, but without DNA this stays unchecked. The CDR3 extends over 13 amino acids. CDR1 is MNHEY and CDR2 is SVGAGI in the germline V gene. The CDR3 protein is CASRRGQGSGYTF.

By frequency, this clonotype registers large. The V call is TRBV6-1, the J call TRBJ2-3; TCRdb reports TRBD2, a call that lacks DNA to check it against. CDR1 and CDR2 (germline): MNHNS, SASEGT. The CDR3 is 14 amino acids. CDR3 residues: CASLWDQSTDTQYF.